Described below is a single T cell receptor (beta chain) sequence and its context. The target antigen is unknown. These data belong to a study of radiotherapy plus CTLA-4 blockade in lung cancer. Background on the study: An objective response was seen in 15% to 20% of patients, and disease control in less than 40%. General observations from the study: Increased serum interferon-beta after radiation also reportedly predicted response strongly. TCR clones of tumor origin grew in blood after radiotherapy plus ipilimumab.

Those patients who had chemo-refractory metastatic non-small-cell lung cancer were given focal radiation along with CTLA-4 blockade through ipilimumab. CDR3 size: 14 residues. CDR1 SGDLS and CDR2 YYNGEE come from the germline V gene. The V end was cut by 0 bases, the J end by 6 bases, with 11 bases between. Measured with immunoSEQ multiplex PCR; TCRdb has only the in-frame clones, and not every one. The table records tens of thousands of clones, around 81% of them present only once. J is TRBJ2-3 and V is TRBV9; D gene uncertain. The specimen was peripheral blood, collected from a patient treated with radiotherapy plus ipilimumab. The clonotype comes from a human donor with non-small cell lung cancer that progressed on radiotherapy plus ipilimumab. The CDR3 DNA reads TGTGCCAGCAGCGTAGCCCCGACCGGGGATACGCAGTATTTT. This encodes CASSVAPTGDTQYF.